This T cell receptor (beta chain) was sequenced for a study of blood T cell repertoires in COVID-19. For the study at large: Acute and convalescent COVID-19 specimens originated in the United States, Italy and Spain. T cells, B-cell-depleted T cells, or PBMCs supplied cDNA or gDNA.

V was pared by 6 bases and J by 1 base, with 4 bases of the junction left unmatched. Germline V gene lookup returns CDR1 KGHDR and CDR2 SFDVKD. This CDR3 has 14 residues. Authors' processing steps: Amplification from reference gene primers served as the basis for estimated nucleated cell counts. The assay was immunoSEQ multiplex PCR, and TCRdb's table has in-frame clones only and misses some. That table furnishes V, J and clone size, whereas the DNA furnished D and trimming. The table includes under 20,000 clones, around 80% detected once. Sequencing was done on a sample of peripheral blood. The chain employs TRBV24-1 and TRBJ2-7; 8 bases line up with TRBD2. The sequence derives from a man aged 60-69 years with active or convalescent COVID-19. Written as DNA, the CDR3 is TGTGCCACCAGTCTTAGCGGGGTATCCTACGAGCAGTACTTC. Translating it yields CATSLSGVSYEQYF.